Listed below are T cell receptor beta chains from one sample, sequenced in a study of B cell selection in AIRE deficiency. Generated by immunoSEQ multiplex PCR, the TCRdb table keeps only in-frame clones and is missing some. This table holds under 30,000 clones, over 95% found once. The sample taken for sequencing was CD4+CD127+ conventional T cells sorted from PBMCs. The receptors shown here come from a human donor in good health. The CDR3 runs from the conserved cysteine through the conserved F or W. Each record gives: J gene, clone size, D gene, V gene, CDR3 DNA, CDR3 protein. A D gene is named only where the DNA matches it firmly. Clone sizes are given selectively: once, few, many, or a class where the clone is expanded.

TRBJ2-1 | - | - | TRBV18 | TGTGCCAGCTCACCCCCCCGGACGGCTACTACCTACAATGAGCAGTTCTTC | CASSPPRTATTYNEQFF
TRBJ1-2 | few | - | TRBV5-1 | TGCGCCAGCAGACAGGGTTCTCGGGATGGCTACACCTTC | CASRQGSRDGYTF
TRBJ2-3 | - | TRBD1 | TRBV29-1 | TGCAGCGTGGGACAGGGGCGGTCAGATACGCAGTATTTT | CSVGQGRSDTQYF
TRBJ2-1 | - | - | TRBV11-2 | TGTGCCAGCAGCTTAGATAGGAGCTCCTACAATGAGCAGTTCTTC | CASSLDRSSYNEQFF
TRBJ2-3 | - | TRBD2 | TRBV5-1 | TGCGCCAGCAGCTTGTTGCGGGGGGCAGATACGCAGTATTTT | CASSLLRGADTQYF
TRBJ2-7 | - | - | TRBV5-4 | TGTGCCAGCTCATTCGGGGGAGGAGACTACGAGCAGTACTTC | CASSFGGGDYEQYF
TRBJ2-5 | once | - | TRBV14 | TGTGCCAGCAGCCAAGCCCCCCTCTTGGGGTTCCAAGAGACCCAGTACTTC | CASSQAPLLGFQETQYF
TRBJ2-5 | - | TRBD2 | TRBV11-2 | TGTGCCAGCAGCAAAGGACTAGCGGGACAAGAGACCCAGTACTTC | CASSKGLAGQETQYF
TRBJ1-5 | - | - | TRBV19 | TGTGCCAGTAGTAATGGAAATCAGCCCCAGCATTTT | CASSNGNQPQHF
TRBJ1-5 | - | - | TRBV7-2 | TGTGCCAGCAGCACACGCAGGGGTCAGCCCCAGCATTTT | CASSTRRGQPQHF
TRBJ1-2 | - | - | TRBV6-6 | TGTGCCAGCAGTTACTCGTTGGGAAACTATGGCTACACCTTC | CASSYSLGNYGYTF
TRBJ1-1 | - | TRBD1 | TRBV27 | TGTGCCAGCAGTTCCGACAGGGTAGGAGGCACTGAAGCTTTCTTT | CASSSDRVGGTEAFF
TRBJ1-1 | few | - | TRBV5-1 | TGCGCCAGCAGCCCCTCGAACCCCCTTCGTGGCACTGAAGCTTTCTTT | CASSPSNPLRGTEAFF
TRBJ2-2 | once | - | TRBV2 | TGTGCCAGCAGTCAAGCAAACACCGGGGAGCTGTTTTTT | CASSQANTGELFF
TRBJ1-1 | - | - | TRBV6-6 | TGTGCCTGCCGGGCCCTGAACACTGAAGCTTTCTTT | CACRALNTEAFF
TRBJ1-2 | - | - | TRBV10-3 | TGTGCCATCAGTGCGGGGGGAAACTATGGCTACACCTTC | CAISAGGNYGYTF
TRBJ1-1 | once | - | TRBV6-6 | TGTGCCAGCAGCCGTAGGGGTGGCGACACTGAAGCTTTCTTT | CASSRRGGDTEAFF
TRBJ2-3 | few | - | TRBV7-3 | TGTGCCAGCAGCCCCTTCTTGGGCATCGGGTTGGCAGATACGCAGTATTTT | CASSPFLGIGLADTQYF
TRBJ2-7 | once | TRBD2 | TRBV5-1 | TGCGCCAGCAGCTTGGGTAGCGGGAGGGCCAACGAGCAGTACTTC | CASSLGSGRANEQYF
TRBJ2-5 | - | - | TRBV18 | TGTGCCAGCTCTCGCGATCAAGAAGGTGTCGGCGCCCAGTACTTC | CASSRDQEGVGAQYF
TRBJ1-1 | - | - | TRBV5-8 | TGTGCCAGCAGCCGCCTGGATAGGGAATGGAACACTGAAGCTTTCTTT | CASSRLDREWNTEAFF
TRBJ2-1 | once | TRBD1 | TRBV7-9 | TGTGCCAGCAGCCTCGACAGGGGATCCTACAATGAGCAGTTCTTC | CASSLDRGSYNEQFF
TRBJ2-3 | - | TRBD1 | TRBV9 | TGTGCCAGCAGCGTTACCGGGACAGGGCCCCCCCATACGCAGTATTTT | CASSVTGTGPPHTQYF
TRBJ2-7 | - | TRBD2 | TRBV5-6 | TGTGCCAGCAGCTTAGGGAGCGGGGGTACCTACGAGCAGTACTTC | CASSLGSGGTYEQYF
TRBJ2-7 | - | TRBD2 | TRBV6-1 | TGTGCCAGCAGTGAAGAGACTAGCGGCTCCTACGAGCAGTACTTC | CASSEETSGSYEQYF
TRBJ2-1 | - | - | TRBV6-1 | TGTGCCACAAAAGGGGGGCGGAGCTCCTACAATGAGCAGTTCTTC | CATKGGRSSYNEQFF
TRBJ1-1 | - | - | TRBV6-5 | TGTGCCAGCAGTTACGGAGGGAACACTGAAGCTTTCTTT | CASSYGGNTEAFF
TRBJ2-7 | - | - | TRBV6-5 | TGTGCCAGCAGTTTGACCCAGGGCTCCGAGCAGTACTTC | CASSLTQGSEQYF
TRBJ1-1 | - | - | TRBV18 | TGTGCCAGCTCCCCGCCCGGGGGGGGAGTGGCGAACACTGAAGCTTTCTTT | CASSPPGGGVANTEAFF
TRBJ1-1 | - | - | TRBV5-8 | TGTGCCAGCAGCTTGGCAGCGAACACTGAAGCTTTCTTT | CASSLAANTEAFF
TRBJ2-7 | - | - | TRBV5-6 | TGTGCCAGCAGATCCCAGGCGAGCTCCTACGAGCAGTACTTC | CASRSQASSYEQYF
TRBJ2-1 | once | TRBD1 | TRBV9 | TGTGCCAGCAGCCTAGGTGACAGGGTCTTCGATGAGCAGTTCTTC | CASSLGDRVFDEQFF